This TCR beta chain was sequenced in a study of molecular identifiers for immune sequencing clone quantification. Sorting defined naive CD8 T cells as CD8+CD4-CCR7+CD45RA+. TCRdb redid the calling of the PCR reads with MiXCR, one entry per CDR3 protein. The sample has under 100,000 distinct CDR3 sequences, more than 20% seen once. The CDR3 runs 16 residues. Germline CDR1 and CDR2: SEHNR and FQNEAQ (reference sequence). J lost 6 bases, V lost 5 bases, and 10 bases had no gene match. Input material: naive CD8+ T cells from blood, with Jurkat cell RNA spiked in. Documented subset: FACS-sorted CD8+CD4-CCR7+CD45RA+ naive T cells. The source of this sequence is a human donor in good health. Some libraries in this study had Jurkat cell RNA spiked in. The chain employs TRBV7-9 and TRBJ1-6; TRBD1 matches 7 bases. The CDR3 region is CASSASGDRVNSPLHF. As DNA, the CDR3 is TGTGCCAGCAGCGCCTCCGGCGACAGGGTTAATTCACCCCTCCACTTT.